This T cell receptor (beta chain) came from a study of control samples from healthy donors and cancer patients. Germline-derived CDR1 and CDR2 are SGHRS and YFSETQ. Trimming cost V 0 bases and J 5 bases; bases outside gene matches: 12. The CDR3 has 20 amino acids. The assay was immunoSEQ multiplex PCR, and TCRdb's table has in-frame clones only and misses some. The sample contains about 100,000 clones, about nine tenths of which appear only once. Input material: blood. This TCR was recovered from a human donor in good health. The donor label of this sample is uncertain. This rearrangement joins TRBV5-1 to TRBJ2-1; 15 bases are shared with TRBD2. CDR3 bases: TGCGCCAGCAGCTTGGTACGCGGACTAGCGGGGGGGACACTAAACAATGAGCAGTTCTTC. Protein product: CASSLVRGLAGGTLNNEQFF.